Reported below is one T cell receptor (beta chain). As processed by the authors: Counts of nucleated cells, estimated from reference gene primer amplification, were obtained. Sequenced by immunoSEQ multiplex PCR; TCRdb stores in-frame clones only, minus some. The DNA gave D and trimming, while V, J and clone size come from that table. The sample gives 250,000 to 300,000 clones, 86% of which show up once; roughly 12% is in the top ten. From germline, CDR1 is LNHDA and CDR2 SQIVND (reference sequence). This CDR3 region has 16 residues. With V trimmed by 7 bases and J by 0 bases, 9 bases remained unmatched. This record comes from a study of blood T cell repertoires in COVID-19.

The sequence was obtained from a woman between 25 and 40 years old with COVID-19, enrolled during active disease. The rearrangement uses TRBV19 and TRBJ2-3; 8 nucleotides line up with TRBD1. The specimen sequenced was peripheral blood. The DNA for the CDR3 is TGTGCCAGTACCGAAGGACAGGGCTATAGCACAGATACGCAGTATTTT. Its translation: CASTEGQGYSTDTQYF. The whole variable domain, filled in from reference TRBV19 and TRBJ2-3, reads DGGITQSPKYLFRKEGQNVTLSCEQNLNHDAMYWYRQDPGQGLRLIYYSQIVNDFQKGDIAEGYSVSREKKESFPLTVTSAQKNPTAFYLCASTEGQGYSTDTQYFGPGTRLTVL.